These 21 T cell receptor beta chains share one sample of origin, sequenced in a study of shared clonotypes between healthy human individuals. Measured with immunoSEQ multiplex PCR; TCRdb has only the in-frame clones, and not every one. The table records millions of clones, 93% of them present only once. Material: naive CD4+ T cells from PBMCs. Described subset: CD45RA+ positively selected. The receptors derive from a man between 18 and 35 years old in good health. Some clones in this sample may be carry-over from other donors' samples.

CDR3 DNA: TGTGCCAGCAGCGCCCAGGGACAGGGGTCCACTGAAGCTTTCTTT. Its protein product is CASSAQGQGSTEAFF. This chain uses TRBV9 with TRBJ1-1; 10 bases line up with TRBD1. This CDR3 has 15 amino acids. The J segment lost 4 bases and the V segment lost 3 bases, leaving 6 bases of the junction unmatched. Germline loops: CDR1 SGDLS, CDR2 YYNGEE.

The chain has TRBV5-1 and TRBJ1-2; 7 bases map to TRBD1. V shed 3 bases, J shed 8 bases, and the junction held 7 bases outside the gene matches. Germline CDR1 reads SGHRS; CDR2 reads YFSETQ. The CDR3 runs to 13 residues. The CDR3 region has the DNA TGCGCCAGCAGCTCGGATAGACAGGGAGGCTACACCTTC. Protein: CASSSDRQGGYTF.

This clone appeared a single time. The rearrangement joins TRBV7-8 to TRBJ1-5; D not certain. Germline-derived CDR1 and CDR2 are SGHVS and FQNEAQ. The CDR3 has 14 amino acids. Trimming stripped 1 base from V and 7 bases from J, with 11 bases between. CDR3 loop: CASSLDRARQPQHF. DNA of the CDR3: TGTGCCAGCAGCTTAGATAGGGCCCGCCAGCCCCAGCATTTT.

The CDR3 spells CASSEVGDSGNTIYF. CDR3 DNA sequence: TGTGCCAGCAGTGAAGTAGGGGACTCTGGAAACACCATATATTTT. The rearrangement joins TRBV6-1 to TRBJ1-3; possible D gene TRBD1, 5 bases. The CDR3 has 15 residues. The V and J ends lost 1 base and 0 bases respectively, with 7 bases between them. Germline values: CDR1 MNHNS, CDR2 SASEGT.

As concerns this clone: Other DNA sequences within the sample encode an identical CDR3. The chain uses TRBV7-3 and TRBJ1-1; perhaps TRBD1 as D (5 bases). Trimming took off 4 bases at V and 1 base at J, with 7 bases between the two ends. Germline V gene lookup returns CDR1 SGHTA and CDR2 FQGTGA. The CDR3 loop spans 13 amino acids. Here the CDR3 reads CASSSDRNTEAFF. The CDR3 coding sequence is TGTGCCAGCAGCTCTGACAGGAACACTGAAGCTTTCTTT.

V is TRBV18 and J is TRBJ2-6; tentative D call: TRBD2 (6 bases). CDR1 and CDR2 from the germline V gene are KGHSH and LQKENI. CDR3 size: 17 residues. With 3 bases removed from V and 1 base from J, the gap between germline ends came to 13 bases. For the CDR3, the DNA is TGTGCCAGCTCACCTCTGGAGGGGAGGTCTGGGGCCAACGTCCTGACTTTC. As protein: CASSPLEGRSGANVLTF.

This rearrangement joins TRBV4-1 to TRBJ2-2; 13 bases are a match to TRBD2. With V trimmed by 2 bases and J by 6 bases, 3 bases remained unmatched. CDR1 and CDR2 from the germline V gene are MGHRA and YSYEKL. The CDR3 has 16 residues. As DNA, the CDR3 is TGCGCCAGCAGCCAATGGACTAGCGGGAGTGCCGGGGAGCTGTTTTTT. Residues: CASSQWTSGSAGELFF.

The chain uses TRBV11-1 and TRBJ1-2; D is unclear. Germline assignment: CDR1 SGHAT and CDR2 FQDESV (reference sequence). CDR3 length: 15 residues. The V and J ends lost 5 bases and 3 bases respectively, with 16 bases between them. The CDR3 protein is CASSGGIGFHYGYTF. CDR3 sequence (DNA): TGTGCCAGCAGCGGCGGTATAGGGTTTCACTATGGCTACACCTTC.

This rearrangement joins TRBV5-1 to TRBJ2-7, with a tentative D call TRBD1 (5 bases). This CDR3 comprises 14 residues. The V end was cut by 3 bases, the J end by 2 bases, with 12 bases between. Germline V gene data show CDR1 as SGHRS and CDR2 as YFSETQ. CDR3 DNA: TGCGCCAGCAGCTCAAACAGGCCTACCTACGAGCAGTACTTC. Translated: CASSSNRPTYEQYF.

The chain is built from TRBV7-9 and TRBJ1-6, with a tentative D call TRBD1 (6 bases). The CDR3 is made up of 13 amino acids. CDR1 and CDR2 (germline): SEHNR, FQNEAQ (reference sequence). Trimming shortened V by 4 bases and J by 8 bases, and 9 bases separated the two germline ends. The CDR3: CASSSDRDSPLHF. The CDR3 DNA follows: TGTGCCAGCAGCTCGGACAGAGATTCACCCCTCCACTTT. The variable domain in full, with the rest retrieved from reference TRBV7-9 and TRBJ1-6, is DTGVSQNPRHKITKRGQNVTFRCDPISEHNRLYWYRQTLGQGPEFLTYFQNEAQLEKSRLLSDRFSAERPKGSFSTLEIQRTEQGDSAMYLCASSSDRDSPLHFGNGTRLTVT.

The chain has TRBV6-6 and TRBJ2-7; possible D gene TRBD2, 5 bases. CDR3 size: 16 residues. The V and J ends lost 7 bases and 2 bases respectively, with 21 bases between them. Looked up from germline, CDR1 is MNHNY and CDR2 is SVGAGI (reference sequence). The CDR3 DNA reads as TGTGCCAGCACCCCCCGTCCCCCGGAGGTCCCCTACGAGCAGTACTTC. Encoded protein: CASTPRPPEVPYEQYF.

The genes are TRBV7-9 and TRBJ1-1, with D possibly being TRBD1 (5 bases). The CDR3 has 17 amino acids. Germline CDR1 and CDR2: SEHNR and FQNEAQ (reference sequence). The V gene lost 5 bases and the J gene lost 3 bases, with 22 bases spanning the gap. The CDR3 sequence is CASSLPLHGGVDTEAFF. The CDR3 DNA follows: TGTGCCAGCAGCCTCCCCTTACATGGGGGAGTGGACACTGAAGCTTTCTTT.

This chain joins TRBV5-4 and TRBJ2-2; perhaps TRBD2 as D (6 bases). The V end was cut by 0 bases, the J end by 4 bases, with 10 bases between. Germline V gene lookup returns CDR1 SGHNT and CDR2 YYREEE (reference sequence). This CDR3 has 15 amino acids. In DNA, the CDR3 is TGTGCCAGCAGCTTGGAGGAGGGATCCACCGGGGAGCTGTTTTTT. Its protein is CASSLEEGSTGELFF.

The chain joins TRBV6-1 to TRBJ2-3; 7 bases align to TRBD1. V was clipped by 7 bases and J by 4 bases; unmatched bases: 8. Germline V CDR1 and CDR2: MNHNS, SASEGT. The CDR3 is made up of 14 amino acids. This CDR3 reads CASTLSRGPDTQYF. The CDR3, as DNA: TGTGCCAGCACCCTATCGAGGGGGCCAGATACGCAGTATTTT.

The J gene is TRBJ2-7, the V gene TRBV15, with 8 bases that match TRBD2. Germline CDR1 is LNHNV and CDR2 is YYDKDF (reference sequence). There are 16 residues in the CDR3. V gave up 2 bases and J gave up 2 bases; unmatched junction bases: 8. The CDR3 is CATSRPGLGSTYEQYF. CDR3 DNA: TGTGCCACCAGCAGACCGGGACTAGGAAGCACCTACGAGCAGTACTTC.

A single count supports this clone. The J gene is TRBJ2-1, the V gene TRBV5-1, with TRBD2 identical over 9 bases. CDR3 length equals 16 residues. Looked up from germline, CDR1 is SGHRS and CDR2 is YFSETQ. Trimming at V came to 0 bases and at J to 7 bases, leaving 8 bases not matched to a gene. DNA of the CDR3: TGCGCCAGCAGCTTGGCGCCCGCGGGAGGGCCTAATGAGCAGTTCTTC. Its protein is CASSLAPAGGPNEQFF.

As for this clone: The same CDR3 can be traced to other DNA sequences in this sample. The J gene is TRBJ2-1, the V gene TRBV20-1; 7 bases agree with TRBD2. Per the germline V gene, CDR1 is DFQATT and CDR2 is SNEGSKA (reference sequence). The V and J ends lost 6 bases and 6 bases, in that order; junction bases with no gene match: 2. The CDR3 contains 11 residues. Here the CDR3 reads CSASGTNEQFF. The CDR3 bases are TGCAGTGCGAGCGGGACCAATGAGCAGTTCTTC.

CDR3 nucleotide sequence: TGTGCCAGCAGCTACGGCGGGGGGGCGTCCTACGAGCAGTACTTC. It codes for CASSYGGGASYEQYF. This rearrangement joins TRBV7-9 to TRBJ2-7; 9 bases align to TRBD2. Looked up from germline, CDR1 is SEHNR and CDR2 is FQNEAQ (reference sequence). V lost 4 bases, J lost 1 base, and 5 bases stayed unmatched. The CDR3 has 15 residues.

This rearrangement joins TRBV5-1 to TRBJ1-1; D perhaps matches TRBD1 (5 bases). Germline values: CDR1 SGHRS, CDR2 YFSETQ. The CDR3 has 12 residues. V was trimmed by 1 base and J by 12 bases, leaving 13 bases between them. The CDR3 DNA sequence: TGCGCCAGCAGCTTGCAGGCAGGGTGGACTTTCTTT. Translating it yields CASSLQAGWTFF.

The V call is TRBV2, the J call TRBJ2-2; D unclear. This CDR3 has 13 amino acids. V was trimmed by 5 bases and J by 1 base, leaving 5 bases between them. Germline V gene data show CDR1 as SNHLY and CDR2 as FYNNEI. CDR3 amino acids: CASSNRNTGELFF. Here the CDR3 DNA reads TGTGCCAGCAGTAATAGGAACACCGGGGAGCTGTTTTTT.

The chain combines TRBV6-1 with TRBJ2-7, with a possible D match to TRBD2 (6 bases). The CDR3 covers 15 residues. With 3 bases removed from V and 5 bases from J, the gap between germline ends came to 17 bases. CDR1 is MNHNS and CDR2 is SASEGT in the germline V gene. CDR3 in DNA: TGTGCCAGCAGTGATAGCGGACTCGGGCGGGACGAGCAGTACTTC. Protein: CASSDSGLGRDEQYF.